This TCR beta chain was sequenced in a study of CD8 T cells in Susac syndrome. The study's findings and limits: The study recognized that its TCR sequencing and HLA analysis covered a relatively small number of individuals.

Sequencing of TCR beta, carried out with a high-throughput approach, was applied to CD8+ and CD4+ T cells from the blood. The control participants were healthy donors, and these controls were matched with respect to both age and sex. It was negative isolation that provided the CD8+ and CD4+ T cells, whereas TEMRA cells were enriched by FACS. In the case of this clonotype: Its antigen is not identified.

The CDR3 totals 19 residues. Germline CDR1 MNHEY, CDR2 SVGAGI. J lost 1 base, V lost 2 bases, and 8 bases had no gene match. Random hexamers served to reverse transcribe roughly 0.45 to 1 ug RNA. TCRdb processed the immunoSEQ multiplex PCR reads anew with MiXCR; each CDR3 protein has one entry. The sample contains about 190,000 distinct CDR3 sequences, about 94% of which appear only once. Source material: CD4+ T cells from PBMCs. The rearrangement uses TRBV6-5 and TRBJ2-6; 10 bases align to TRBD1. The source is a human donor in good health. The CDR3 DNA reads TGTGCCAGCAGTTACCCACTCGGGACAGGGGAATCTGGGGCCAACGTCCTGACTTTC. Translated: CASSYPLGTGESGANVLTF.